This T cell receptor beta chain was retrieved from a study of OX40 agonist ivuxolimab in advanced cancers. Study-wide results and caveats: Low levels of normalized T-cell clonal expansion also appeared in some nonresponders. There was clonal expansion of CD4+ and CD8+ blood T cells by week 6 at 0.1 to 3.0 mg/kg.

A remark on this clone: Its specificity is unknown.

Looked up from germline, CDR1 is SQVTM and CDR2 is ANQGSEA. The V and J ends lost 7 bases and 5 bases, in that order; junction bases with no gene match: 9. The CDR3 runs to 13 residues. Patients were ineligible given autoimmune disease history or systemic immunosuppression. The study sampled blood at baseline, cycle 4 day 1, and cycle 7 day 1. Clones were sequenced by immunoSEQ multiplex PCR, and TCRdb holds only the in-frame ones, with some missing. This table has tens of thousands of clones, just under 90% appearing once. This sequence joins TRBV29-1 and TRBJ1-1; 8 bases are shared with TRBD1. The TCR sequence derives from an adult with an advanced solid tumor such as melanoma, head and neck, liver or kidney cancer. The input for sequencing was CD4+ or CD8+ T cells sorted from blood, taken in a trial of the OX40 agonist ivuxolimab. The CDR3 is CSANPGGWTEAFF. In nucleotides, the CDR3 is TGCAGCGCGAATCCAGGGGGCTGGACTGAAGCTTTCTTT.